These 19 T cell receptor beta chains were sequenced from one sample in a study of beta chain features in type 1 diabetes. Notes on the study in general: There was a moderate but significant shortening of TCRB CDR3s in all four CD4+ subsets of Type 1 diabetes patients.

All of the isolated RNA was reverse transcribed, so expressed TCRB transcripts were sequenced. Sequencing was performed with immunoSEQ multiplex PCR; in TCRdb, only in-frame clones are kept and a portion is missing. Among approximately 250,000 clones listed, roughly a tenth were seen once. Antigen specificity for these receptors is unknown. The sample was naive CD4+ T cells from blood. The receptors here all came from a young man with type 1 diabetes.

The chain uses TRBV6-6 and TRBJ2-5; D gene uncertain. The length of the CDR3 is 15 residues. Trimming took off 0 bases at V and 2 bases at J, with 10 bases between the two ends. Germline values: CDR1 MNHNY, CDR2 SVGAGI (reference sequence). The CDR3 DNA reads TGTGCCAGCAGTTACTCGACACTGGATCAAGAGACCCAGTACTTC. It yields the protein CASSYSTLDQETQYF.

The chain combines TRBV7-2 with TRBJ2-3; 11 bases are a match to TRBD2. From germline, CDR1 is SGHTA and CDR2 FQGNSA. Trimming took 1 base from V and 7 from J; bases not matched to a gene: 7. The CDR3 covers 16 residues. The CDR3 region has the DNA TGTGCCAGCAGCTTAGTACTAGCGGGGGTTATAAATACGCAGTATTTT. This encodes CASSLVLAGVINTQYF.

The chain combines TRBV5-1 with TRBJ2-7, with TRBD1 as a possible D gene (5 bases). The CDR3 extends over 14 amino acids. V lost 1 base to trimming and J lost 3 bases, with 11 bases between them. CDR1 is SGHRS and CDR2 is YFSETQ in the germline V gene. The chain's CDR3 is CASSLPGILYEQYF. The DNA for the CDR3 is TGCGCCAGCAGCTTGCCAGGGATCCTCTACGAGCAGTACTTC.

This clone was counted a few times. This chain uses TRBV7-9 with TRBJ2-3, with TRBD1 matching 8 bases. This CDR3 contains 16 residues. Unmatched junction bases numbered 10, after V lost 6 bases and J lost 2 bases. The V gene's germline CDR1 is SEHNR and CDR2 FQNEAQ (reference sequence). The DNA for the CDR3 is TGTGCCAGCAGGGCCCGAGGACAGGGATTCACAGATACGCAGTATTTT. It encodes CASRARGQGFTDTQYF.

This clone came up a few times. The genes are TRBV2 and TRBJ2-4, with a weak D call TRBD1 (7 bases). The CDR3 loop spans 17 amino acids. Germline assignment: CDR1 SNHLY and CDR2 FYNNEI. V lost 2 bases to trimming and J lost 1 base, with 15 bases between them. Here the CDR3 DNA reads TGTGCCAGCAGTGAATTAGACAGGGCGGGGGCCAAAAACATTCAGTACTTC. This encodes CASSELDRAGAKNIQYF.

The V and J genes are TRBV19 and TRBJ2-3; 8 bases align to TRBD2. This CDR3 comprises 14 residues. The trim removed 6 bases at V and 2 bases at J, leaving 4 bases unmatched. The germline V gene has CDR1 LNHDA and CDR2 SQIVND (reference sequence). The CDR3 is CASSSGGTTDTQYF. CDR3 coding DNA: TGTGCCAGTAGCAGCGGGGGTACCACAGATACGCAGTATTTT. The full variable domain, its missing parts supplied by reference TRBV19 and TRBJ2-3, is DGGITQSPKYLFRKEGQNVTLSCEQNLNHDAMYWYRQDPGQGLRLIYYSQIVNDFQKGDIAEGYSVSREKKESFPLTVTSAQKNPTAFYLCASSSGGTTDTQYFGPGTRLTVL.

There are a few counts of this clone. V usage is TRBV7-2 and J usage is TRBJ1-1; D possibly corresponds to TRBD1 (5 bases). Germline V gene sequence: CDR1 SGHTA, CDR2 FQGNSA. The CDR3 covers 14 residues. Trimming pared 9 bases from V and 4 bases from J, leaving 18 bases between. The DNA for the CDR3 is TGTGCCAGTTTCCGGGACTCCGGGGGCACTGAAGCTTTCTTT. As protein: CASFRDSGGTEAFF.

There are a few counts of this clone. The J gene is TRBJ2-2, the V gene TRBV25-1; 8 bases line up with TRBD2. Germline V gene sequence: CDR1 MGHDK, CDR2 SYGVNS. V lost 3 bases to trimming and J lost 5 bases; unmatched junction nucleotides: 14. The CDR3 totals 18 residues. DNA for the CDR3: TGTGCCAGCAGTGACTTGGGCCGGGGGGGCCCGGAAACCGGGGAGCTGTTTTTT. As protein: CASSDLGRGGPETGELFF.

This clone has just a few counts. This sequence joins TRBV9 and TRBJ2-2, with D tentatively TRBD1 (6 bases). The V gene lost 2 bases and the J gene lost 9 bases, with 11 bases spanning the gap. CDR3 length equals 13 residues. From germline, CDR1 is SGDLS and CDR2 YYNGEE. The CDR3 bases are TGTGCCAGCAGCGTGGGGGCCCCCCGGGAGCTGTTTTTT. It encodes CASSVGAPRELFF.

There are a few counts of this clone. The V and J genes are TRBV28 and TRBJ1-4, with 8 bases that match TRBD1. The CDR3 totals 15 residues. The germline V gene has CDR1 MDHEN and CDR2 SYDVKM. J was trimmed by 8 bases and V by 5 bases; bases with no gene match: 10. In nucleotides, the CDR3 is TGTGCCAGCAGTCCGGACAGGGTGTCGGGCGAAAAACTGTTTTTT. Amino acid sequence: CASSPDRVSGEKLFF.

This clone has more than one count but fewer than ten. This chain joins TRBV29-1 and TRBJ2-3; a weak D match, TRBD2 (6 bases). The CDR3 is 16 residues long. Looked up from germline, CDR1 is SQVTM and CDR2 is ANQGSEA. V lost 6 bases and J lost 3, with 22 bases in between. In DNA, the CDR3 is TGCAGCGTGGAAAGGTGGCGGGGACCCGAAACAGATACGCAGTATTTT. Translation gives CSVERWRGPETDTQYF.

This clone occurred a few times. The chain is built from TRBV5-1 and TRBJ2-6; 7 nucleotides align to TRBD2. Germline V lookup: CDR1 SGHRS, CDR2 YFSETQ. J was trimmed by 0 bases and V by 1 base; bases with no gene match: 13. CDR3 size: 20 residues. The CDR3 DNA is TGCGCCAGCAGCTTGATTGGGGGGGAAGCGATAAGCTCTGGGGCCAACGTCCTGACTTTC. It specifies CASSLIGGEAISSGANVLTF.

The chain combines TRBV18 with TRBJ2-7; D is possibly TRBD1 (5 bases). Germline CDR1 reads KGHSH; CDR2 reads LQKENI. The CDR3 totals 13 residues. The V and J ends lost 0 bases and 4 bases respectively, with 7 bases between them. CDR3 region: CASSPPDTYEQYF. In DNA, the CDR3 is TGTGCCAGCTCACCACCGGACACGTACGAGCAGTACTTC.

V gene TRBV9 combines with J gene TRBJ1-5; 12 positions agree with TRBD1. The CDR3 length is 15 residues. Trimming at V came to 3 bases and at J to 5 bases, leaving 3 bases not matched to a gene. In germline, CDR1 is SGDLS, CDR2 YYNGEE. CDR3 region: CASSAGTGGYQPQHF. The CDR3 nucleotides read TGTGCCAGCAGCGCAGGGACAGGGGGCTATCAGCCCCAGCATTTT.

This CDR3 reads CASGDRAWETQYF. The CDR3 DNA sequence: TGCGCCAGCGGAGACAGAGCTTGGGAGACCCAGTACTTC. The chain recombines TRBV5-1 with TRBJ2-5, with a possible D match to TRBD1 (5 bases). Trimming pared 7 bases from V and 5 bases from J, leaving 15 bases between. The CDR3 totals 13 residues. Germline V lookup: CDR1 SGHRS, CDR2 YFSETQ.

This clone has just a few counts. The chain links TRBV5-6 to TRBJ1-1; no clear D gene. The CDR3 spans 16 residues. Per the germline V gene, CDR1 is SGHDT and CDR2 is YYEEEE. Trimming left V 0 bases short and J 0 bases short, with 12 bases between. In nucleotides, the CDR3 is TGTGCCAGCAGCTTGGATTACAGCCTAATGAACACTGAAGCTTTCTTT. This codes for CASSLDYSLMNTEAFF.

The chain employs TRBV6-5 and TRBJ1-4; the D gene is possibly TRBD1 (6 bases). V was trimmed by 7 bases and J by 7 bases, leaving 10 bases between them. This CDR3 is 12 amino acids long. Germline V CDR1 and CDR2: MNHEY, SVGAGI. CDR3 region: CASNRDAEKLFF. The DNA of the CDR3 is TGTGCCAGCAACAGGGACGCTGAAAAACTGTTTTTT.

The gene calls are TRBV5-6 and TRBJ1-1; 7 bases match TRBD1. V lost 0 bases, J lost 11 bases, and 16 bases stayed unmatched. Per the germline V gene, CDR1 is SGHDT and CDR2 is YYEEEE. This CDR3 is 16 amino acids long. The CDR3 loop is CASSLALRDRLTEAFF. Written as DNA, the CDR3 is TGTGCCAGCAGCTTGGCCTTGCGGGACAGACTTACCGAGGCTTTCTTT.

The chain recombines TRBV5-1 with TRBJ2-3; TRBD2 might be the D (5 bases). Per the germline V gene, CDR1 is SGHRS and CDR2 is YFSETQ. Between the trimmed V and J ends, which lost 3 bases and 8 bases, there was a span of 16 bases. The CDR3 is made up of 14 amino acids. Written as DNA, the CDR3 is TGCGCCAGCAGCTCGGGATCTCCGGTGGGTACGCAGTATTTT. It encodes CASSSGSPVGTQYF.